Below, 20 T cell receptor beta chains from the same sample are listed, as sequenced in a study of shared clonotypes between healthy human individuals. Assay used: immunoSEQ multiplex PCR; TCRdb lists only in-frame clones, some missing. The sample includes a few million clones, about 92% of them seen just once. The sequencing sample was made of naive CD4+ T cells from PBMCs. Stated subset: CD45RA+ positively selected. The source is a young man in good health. Some clones in this sample may be carry-over from other donors' samples.

This chain connects TRBV27 to TRBJ2-7; D ambiguous. Trimming shortened V by 1 base and J by 6 bases, and 13 bases separated the two germline ends. This CDR3 contains 14 residues. The V gene's germline CDR1 is MNHEY and CDR2 SMNVEV (reference sequence). CDR3 protein: CASSLWALPGEQYF. The CDR3 nucleotides read TGTGCCAGCAGTTTATGGGCCTTACCGGGCGAGCAGTACTTC.

This sequence joins TRBV5-4 and TRBJ2-5, with 8 positions matching TRBD2. Trimming removed 4 bases from V and 2 bases from J; junction bases left unmatched: 7. The length of the CDR3 is 15 residues. Germline CDR1 reads SGHNT; CDR2 reads YYREEE (reference sequence). The CDR3, as DNA: TGTGCCAGCAGCCTCGATAGCGGGGCTCAAGAGACCCAGTACTTC. Translating gives CASSLDSGAQETQYF.

This clone was recorded once. CDR3 bases: TGCGCCAGCAGTGAGTCGGGGGCAGGGTGGAGCCGGGAGCAGTACTTC. Protein: CASSESGAGWSREQYF. The chain links TRBV10-1 to TRBJ2-7; D may be TRBD1 (6 bases). Per germline, CDR1 WNHNN and CDR2 SYGVQD (reference sequence). With 0 bases removed from V and 7 bases from J, the gap between germline ends came to 19 bases. The CDR3 has 16 amino acids.

The chain carries TRBV2 and TRBJ1-4; 7 bases match TRBD1. Trimming removed 0 bases from V and 6 bases from J; junction bases left unmatched: 7. The germline gives CDR1 SNHLY, CDR2 FYNNEI. The CDR3 extends over 16 amino acids. The CDR3 coding sequence is TGTGCCAGCAGTGAAGCGCTTCGAGGGGGCCATGAAAAACTGTTTTTT. Amino acid sequence: CASSEALRGGHEKLFF.

Comment on this clone: At one boundary the junction diverges from the germline segment, which might be a read error. The chain has TRBV7-2 and TRBJ2-3; maybe TRBD2 (6 bases). The germline CDR1 and CDR2 sequences are SGHTA and FQGNSA. The CDR3 runs to 13 residues. CDR3 in DNA: TGTGCCAGCAGCATAGCGGGCACAGATACGCAGTATTTT. This codes for CASSIAGTDTQYF.

The V call is TRBV6-6, the J call TRBJ2-7; 7 bases match TRBD1. Germline lookup yields CDR1 MNHNY and CDR2 SVGAGI (reference sequence). The CDR3 covers 16 residues. The V segment lost 6 bases and the J segment 0 bases; nucleotides outside the gene matches: 11. Written as DNA, the CDR3 is TGTGCCAGCAGCGAAACGCCGGACAGGAGCTCCTACGAGCAGTACTTC. Translating it yields CASSETPDRSSYEQYF.

The chain carries TRBV7-2 and TRBJ2-1, with a tentative D call TRBD2 (5 bases). Germline-derived CDR1 and CDR2 are SGHTA and FQGNSA. The CDR3 length is 15 residues. V dropped 2 bases and J dropped 10 bases, with 18 bases sitting between them. The CDR3 DNA follows: TGTGCCAGCAGCTTACCTAGGGAGCCTGTCGGGGAGCAGTTCTTC. It translates to CASSLPREPVGEQFF. Full variable domain (rest looked up from reference TRBV7-2 and TRBJ2-1): GAGVSQSPSNKVTEKGKDVELRCDPISGHTALYWYRQSLGQGLEFLIYFQGNSAPDKSGLPSDRFSAERTGGSVSTLTIQRTQQEDSAVYLCASSLPREPVGEQFFGPGTRLTVL.

In regard to this clone: Other DNA sequences in this specimen translate into the identical CDR3. The chain has TRBV28 and TRBJ1-5; D is unclear. The germline CDR1 and CDR2 sequences are MDHEN and SYDVKM. The CDR3 has 12 amino acids. V lost 2 bases and J 6 bases, leaving 5 bases between the germline ends. CDR3 residues: CASSLVGQPQHF. In DNA, the CDR3 is TGTGCCAGCAGTTTAGTAGGTCAGCCCCAGCATTTT. The whole variable domain, filled in from reference TRBV28 and TRBJ1-5, reads DVKVTQSSRYLVKRTGEKVFLECVQDMDHENMFWYRQDPGLGLRLIYFSYDVKMKEKGDIPEGYSVSREKKERFSLILESASTNQTSMYLCASSLVGQPQHFGDGTRLSIL.

V and J are TRBV18 and TRBJ2-3, with TRBD2 identical over 14 bases. Germline V lookup: CDR1 KGHSH, CDR2 LQKENI. After removal of 3 bases from V and 7 bases from J, the junction contained 3 bases not matched to a gene. CDR3 length equals 15 residues. The DNA of the CDR3 is TGTGCCAGCTCACCCGGGACTAGCGGGAGAAATACGCAGTATTTT. It specifies CASSPGTSGRNTQYF. The full variable domain, rest sourced from reference TRBV18 and TRBJ2-3, is NAGVMQNPRHLVRRRGQEARLRCSPMKGHSHVYWYRQLPEEGLKFMVYLQKENIIDESGMPKERFSAEFPKEGPSILRIQQVVRGDSAAYFCASSPGTSGRNTQYFGPGTRLTVL.

A remark on this clone: Other DNA sequences in this sample translate to the same CDR3. The chain joins TRBV6-5 to TRBJ1-2, with 10 positions matching TRBD1. The V and J ends lost 5 bases and 7 bases, in that order; junction bases with no gene match: 4. The CDR3 extends over 13 amino acids. Germline V CDR1 and CDR2: MNHEY, SVGAGI. The CDR3 protein is CASSPGQGSGYTF. The DNA for the CDR3 is TGTGCCAGCAGTCCGGGACAGGGGTCTGGCTACACCTTC.

The V gene is TRBV27, the J gene TRBJ2-7; no firm D call. The V gene's germline CDR1 is MNHEY and CDR2 SMNVEV (reference sequence). The CDR3 is 15 residues long. Between the trimmed V and J ends, which lost 0 bases and 2 bases, there was a span of 11 bases. The CDR3 region has the DNA TGTGCCAGCAGTTTATCCCAGTATACGACCTACGAGCAGTACTTC. It encodes CASSLSQYTTYEQYF.

The V gene is TRBV13, the J gene TRBJ2-7; the D gene is possibly TRBD1 (6 bases). Trimming pared 0 bases from V and 0 bases from J, leaving 12 bases between. This CDR3 is 16 amino acids long. Germline V gene lookup returns CDR1 PRHDT and CDR2 FYEKMQ (reference sequence). The CDR3 is CASSLGGRGSSYEQYF. CDR3 sequence (DNA): TGTGCCAGCAGCTTAGGCGGCAGGGGAAGCTCCTACGAGCAGTACTTC.

The chain combines TRBV6-1 with TRBJ2-1, with 14 nucleotides matching TRBD2. The V gene's germline CDR1 is MNHNS and CDR2 SASEGT. Trimming at V came to 2 bases and at J to 2 bases, leaving 2 bases not matched to a gene. The length of the CDR3 is 17 residues. DNA for the CDR3: TGTGCCAGCAGTGAACGGACTAGCGGGAGGCCCTACAATGAGCAGTTCTTC. Translation: CASSERTSGRPYNEQFF.

The chain combines TRBV9 with TRBJ1-3; D uncertain. Trimming left V 3 bases short and J 6 bases short, with 13 bases between. The CDR3 totals 14 residues. CDR1 SGDLS and CDR2 YYNGEE come from the germline V gene. CDR3 nucleotide sequence: TGTGCCAGCAGCGAAGGACGGAGAAAAAACACCATATATTTT. This translates into CASSEGRRKNTIYF.

The V and J genes are TRBV29-1 and TRBJ1-1; D may be TRBD1 (5 bases). The CDR3 sequence is 11 residues long. Germline loops: CDR1 SQVTM, CDR2 ANQGSEA. The V gene lost 8 bases and the J gene lost 7 bases, with 14 bases spanning the gap. Here the CDR3 reads CSPRRGGEAFF. DNA of the CDR3: TGCAGCCCCCGGAGGGGCGGTGAAGCTTTCTTT.

This clone was picked up a small number of times. The chain has TRBV2 and TRBJ1-5, with a tentative D call TRBD1 (6 bases). Germline lookup yields CDR1 SNHLY and CDR2 FYNNEI. CDR3 length: 14 amino acids. V shed 6 bases and J shed 4 bases, with 13 bases lying between them. CDR3 amino acids: CASRFRDTNQPQHF. Here the CDR3 DNA reads TGTGCCAGCAGATTCCGGGACACAAATCAGCCCCAGCATTTT.

On this clone itself: Additional DNA sequences in this sample encode the identical CDR3. V usage is TRBV5-4 and J usage is TRBJ2-7, with a possible D match to TRBD2 (7 bases). Trimming pared 4 bases from V and 2 bases from J, leaving 13 bases between. Per the germline V gene, CDR1 is SGHNT and CDR2 is YYREEE (reference sequence). The CDR3 is 14 amino acids. The CDR3 loop is CASSRGAGPYEQYF. CDR3 nucleotides: TGTGCCAGCAGCCGGGGGGCAGGGCCCTACGAGCAGTACTTC.

The CDR3 loop reads CASSLTGEAHYGYTF. The CDR3 DNA reads TGCGCCAGCAGCCTCACAGGGGAGGCCCACTATGGCTACACCTTC. V is TRBV4-1 and J is TRBJ1-2; 7 positions match TRBD1. The CDR3 covers 15 residues. Unmatched junction bases numbered 8, after V lost 4 bases and J lost 3 bases. Germline values: CDR1 MGHRA, CDR2 YSYEKL.

This chain joins TRBV5-1 and TRBJ1-1; no clear D gene. The V end lost 4 bases, the J end lost 1 base, and 8 bases lay between the germline ends. CDR3 length: 13 amino acids. Germline V lookup: CDR1 SGHRS, CDR2 YFSETQ. The CDR3 region is CASSIDGNTEAFF. As DNA, the CDR3 is TGCGCCAGCAGCATTGACGGGAACACTGAAGCTTTCTTT.

The chain uses TRBV7-2 and TRBJ1-2, with no clear D. The germline V and J ends were trimmed by 5 bases and 2 bases, with 12 bases remaining between them. This CDR3 is 14 amino acids long. Per the germline V gene, CDR1 is SGHTA and CDR2 is FQGNSA. CDR3 loop: CASSPESKNYGYTF. Written as DNA, the CDR3 is TGTGCCAGCAGCCCAGAGAGTAAGAACTATGGCTACACCTTC.